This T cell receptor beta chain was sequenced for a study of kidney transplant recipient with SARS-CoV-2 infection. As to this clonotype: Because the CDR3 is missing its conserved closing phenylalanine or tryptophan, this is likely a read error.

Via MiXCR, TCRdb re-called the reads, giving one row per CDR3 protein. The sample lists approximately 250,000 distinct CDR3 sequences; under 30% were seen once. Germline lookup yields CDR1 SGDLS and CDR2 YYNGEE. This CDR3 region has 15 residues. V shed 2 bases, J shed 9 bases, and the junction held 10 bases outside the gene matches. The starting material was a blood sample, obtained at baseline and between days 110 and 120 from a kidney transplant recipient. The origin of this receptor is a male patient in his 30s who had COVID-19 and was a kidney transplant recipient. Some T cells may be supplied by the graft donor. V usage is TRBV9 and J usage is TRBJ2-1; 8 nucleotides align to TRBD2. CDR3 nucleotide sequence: TGTGCCAGCAGCGTGCGGCCGGGACTAGGGAGTGAGCAGTTCCTC. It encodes CASSVRPGLGSEQFL.